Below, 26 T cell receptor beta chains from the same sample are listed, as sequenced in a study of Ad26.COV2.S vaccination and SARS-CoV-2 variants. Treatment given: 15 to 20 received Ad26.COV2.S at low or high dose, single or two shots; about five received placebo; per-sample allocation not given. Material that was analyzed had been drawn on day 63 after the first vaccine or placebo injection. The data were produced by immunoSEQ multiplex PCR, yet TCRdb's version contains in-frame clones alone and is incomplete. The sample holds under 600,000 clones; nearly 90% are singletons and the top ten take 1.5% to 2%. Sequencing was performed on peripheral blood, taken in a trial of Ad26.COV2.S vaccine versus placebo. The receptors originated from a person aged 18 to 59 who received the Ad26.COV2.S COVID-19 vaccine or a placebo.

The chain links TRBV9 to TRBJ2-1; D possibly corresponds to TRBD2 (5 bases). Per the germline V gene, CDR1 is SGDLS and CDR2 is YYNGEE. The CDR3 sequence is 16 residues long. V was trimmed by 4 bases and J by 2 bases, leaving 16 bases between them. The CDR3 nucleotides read TGTGCCAGCAGCCAAGGCTGGCGGGCCGCCTACAATGAGCAGTTCTTC. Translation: CASSQGWRAAYNEQFF.

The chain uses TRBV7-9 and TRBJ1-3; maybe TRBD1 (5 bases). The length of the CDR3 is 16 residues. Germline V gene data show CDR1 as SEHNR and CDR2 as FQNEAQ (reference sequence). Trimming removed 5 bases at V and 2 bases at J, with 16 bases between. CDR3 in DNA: TGTGCCAGCAGCCAGGGACGAGGGGAGACTGGAAACACCATATATTTT. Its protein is CASSQGRGETGNTIYF.

The CDR3 DNA reads TGCGCCAGCAGCCGGATGGACAGGGAAGGGGAGACCCAGTACTTC. Its translation is CASSRMDREGETQYF. This chain joins TRBV5-1 and TRBJ2-5, with 8 nucleotides matching TRBD1. The CDR3 totals 15 residues. The junction had 10 bases not matched to a gene; V was cut back by 4 bases and J by 5 bases. Germline-derived CDR1 and CDR2 are SGHRS and YFSETQ.

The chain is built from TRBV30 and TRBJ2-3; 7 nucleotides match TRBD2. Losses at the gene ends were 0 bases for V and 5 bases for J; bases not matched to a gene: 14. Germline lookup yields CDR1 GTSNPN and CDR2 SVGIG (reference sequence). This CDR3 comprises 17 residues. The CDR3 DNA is TGTGCCTGGAGTGTACCTTGGGGGAGGGCCGAGATAGATACGCAGTATTTT. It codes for CAWSVPWGRAEIDTQYF.

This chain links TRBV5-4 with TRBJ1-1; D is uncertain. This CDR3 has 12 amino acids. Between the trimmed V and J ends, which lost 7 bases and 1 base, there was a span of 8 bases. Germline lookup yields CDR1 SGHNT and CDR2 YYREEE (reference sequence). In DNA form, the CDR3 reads TGTGCCAGCGGGCTCCCGAACACTGAAGCTTTCTTT. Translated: CASGLPNTEAFF.

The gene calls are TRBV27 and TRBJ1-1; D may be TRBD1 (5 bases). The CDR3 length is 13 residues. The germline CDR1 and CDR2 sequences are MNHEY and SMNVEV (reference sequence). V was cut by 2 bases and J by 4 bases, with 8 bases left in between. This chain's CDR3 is CASSLGGGTEAFF. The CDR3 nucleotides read TGTGCCAGCAGTTTAGGGGGAGGCACTGAAGCTTTCTTT.

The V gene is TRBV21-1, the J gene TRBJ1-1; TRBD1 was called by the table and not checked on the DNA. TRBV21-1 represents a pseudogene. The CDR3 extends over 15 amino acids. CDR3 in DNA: TGTGCCAGCAGCAAAGAGGTAGGGGAGAACACTGAAGCTTTCTTT. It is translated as CASSKEVGENTEAFF.

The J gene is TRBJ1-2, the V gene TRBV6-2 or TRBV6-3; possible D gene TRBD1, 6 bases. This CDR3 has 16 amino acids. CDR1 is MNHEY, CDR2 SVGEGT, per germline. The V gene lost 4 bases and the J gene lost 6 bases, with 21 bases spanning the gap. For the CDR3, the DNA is TGTGCCAGCAGTTTCGCAATAGGGGGAACAGGTCATGGCTACACCTTC. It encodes CASSFAIGGTGHGYTF.

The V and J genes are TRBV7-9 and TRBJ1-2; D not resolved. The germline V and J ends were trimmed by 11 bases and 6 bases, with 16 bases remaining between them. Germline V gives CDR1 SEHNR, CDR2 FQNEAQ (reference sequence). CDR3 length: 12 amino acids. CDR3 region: CAFPRVGNGYTF. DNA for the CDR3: TGTGCCTTTCCCCGAGTGGGTAATGGCTACACCTTC.

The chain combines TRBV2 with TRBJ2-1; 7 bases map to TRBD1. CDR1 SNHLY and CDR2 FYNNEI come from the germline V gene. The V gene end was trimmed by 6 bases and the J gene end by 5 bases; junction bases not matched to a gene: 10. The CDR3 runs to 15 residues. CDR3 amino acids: CASSPQGVKHNEQFF. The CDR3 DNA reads TGTGCCAGCAGCCCTCAGGGGGTAAAGCACAATGAGCAGTTCTTC.

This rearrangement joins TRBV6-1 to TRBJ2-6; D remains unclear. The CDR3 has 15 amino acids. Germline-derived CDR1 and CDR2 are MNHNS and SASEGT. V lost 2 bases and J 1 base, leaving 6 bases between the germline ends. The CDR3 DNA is TGTGCCAGCAGTGAATGGGGTTCTGGGGCCAACGTCCTGACTTTC. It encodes CASSEWGSGANVLTF.

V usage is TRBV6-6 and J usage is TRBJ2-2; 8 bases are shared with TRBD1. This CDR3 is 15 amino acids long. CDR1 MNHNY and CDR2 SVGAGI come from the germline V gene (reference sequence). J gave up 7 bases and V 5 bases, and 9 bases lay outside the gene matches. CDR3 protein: CASSGRGRSSGELFF. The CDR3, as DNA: TGTGCCAGCAGTGGCAGGGGGCGATCGAGCGGGGAGCTGTTTTTT.

The CDR3 sequence is CASSLAGGRYEQYF. In nucleotides, the CDR3 is TGTGCCAGCAGCCTTGCGGGGGGCAGATACGAGCAGTACTTC. This chain joins TRBV3-1 (or the pseudogene TRBV3-2) and TRBJ2-7; 8 nucleotides align to TRBD2. The ends lost 4 bases at V and 4 bases at J; junction bases unmatched: 6. Germline lookup yields CDR1 LGHDT and CDR2 YNNKEL (reference sequence). This CDR3 is built from 14 residues.

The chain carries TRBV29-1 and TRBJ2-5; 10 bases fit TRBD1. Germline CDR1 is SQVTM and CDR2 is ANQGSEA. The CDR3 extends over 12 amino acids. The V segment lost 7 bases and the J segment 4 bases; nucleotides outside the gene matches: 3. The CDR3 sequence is CSARDRGETQYF. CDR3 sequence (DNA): TGCAGCGCACGGGACAGGGGAGAGACCCAGTACTTC.

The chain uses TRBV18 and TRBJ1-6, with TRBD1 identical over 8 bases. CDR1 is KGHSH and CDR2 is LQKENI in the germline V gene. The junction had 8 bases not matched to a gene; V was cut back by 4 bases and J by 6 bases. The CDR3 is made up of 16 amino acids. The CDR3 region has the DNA TGTGCCAGCTCACTTCACCGGGACAGGAGTAATTCACCCCTCCACTTT. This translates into CASSLHRDRSNSPLHF.

CDR3 protein: CASSLGGGNIYNEQFF. DNA of the CDR3: TGTGCCAGCAGCTTAGGCGGCGGGAACATTTACAATGAGCAGTTCTTC. This chain connects TRBV7-3 to TRBJ2-1; possible D gene TRBD2, 6 bases. This CDR3 comprises 16 residues. Trimming stripped 2 bases from V and 4 bases from J, with 15 bases between. CDR1 SGHTA and CDR2 FQGTGA come from the germline V gene.

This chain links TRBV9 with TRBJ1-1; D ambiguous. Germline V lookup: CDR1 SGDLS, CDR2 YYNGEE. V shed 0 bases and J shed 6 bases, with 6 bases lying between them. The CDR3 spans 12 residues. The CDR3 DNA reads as TGTGCCAGCAGCGTAGGGGAGTCTGAAGCTTTCTTT. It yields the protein CASSVGESEAFF.

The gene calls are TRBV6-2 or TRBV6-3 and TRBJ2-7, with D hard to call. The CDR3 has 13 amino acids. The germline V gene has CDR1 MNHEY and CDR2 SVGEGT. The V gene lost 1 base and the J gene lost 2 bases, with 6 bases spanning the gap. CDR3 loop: CASSYYEPYEQYF. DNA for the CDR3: TGTGCCAGCAGTTACTACGAACCCTACGAGCAGTACTTC.

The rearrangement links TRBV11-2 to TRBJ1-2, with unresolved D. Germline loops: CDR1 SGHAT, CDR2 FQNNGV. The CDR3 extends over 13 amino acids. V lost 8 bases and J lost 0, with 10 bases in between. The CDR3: CASADGANYGYTF. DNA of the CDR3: TGTGCCAGCGCGGACGGGGCTAACTATGGCTACACCTTC.

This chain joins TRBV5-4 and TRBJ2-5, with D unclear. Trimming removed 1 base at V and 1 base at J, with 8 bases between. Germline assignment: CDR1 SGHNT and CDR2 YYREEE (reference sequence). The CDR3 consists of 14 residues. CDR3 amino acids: CASSLLQSQETQYF. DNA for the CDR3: TGTGCCAGCAGCTTGCTCCAGTCCCAAGAGACCCAGTACTTC.

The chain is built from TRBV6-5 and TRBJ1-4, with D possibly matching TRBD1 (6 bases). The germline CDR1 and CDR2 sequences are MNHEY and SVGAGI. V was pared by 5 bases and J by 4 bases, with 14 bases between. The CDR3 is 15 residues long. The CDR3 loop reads CASSPRTEINEKLFF. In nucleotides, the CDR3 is TGTGCCAGCAGTCCACGGACAGAGATTAATGAAAAACTGTTTTTT.

The CDR3 sequence is CASSPDRDPYEQYF. CDR3 nucleotides: TGTGCCAGCTCACCAGACAGGGACCCCTACGAGCAGTACTTC. The chain uses TRBV18 and TRBJ2-7; 7 nucleotides align to TRBD1. The J segment lost 2 bases and the V segment lost 2 bases, leaving 3 bases of the junction unmatched. The CDR3 length is 14 residues. In germline, CDR1 is KGHSH, CDR2 LQKENI.

The CDR3: CASSSLAQGSVGTQYF. The DNA for the CDR3 is TGTGCCAGTAGTAGTCTGGCGCAGGGATCCGTGGGGACCCAGTACTTC. The chain employs TRBV19 and TRBJ2-5; a possible D gene is TRBD1 (5 bases). The CDR3 is made up of 16 amino acids. Germline CDR1 is LNHDA and CDR2 is SQIVND (reference sequence). Trimming pared 4 bases from V and 7 bases from J, leaving 22 bases between.

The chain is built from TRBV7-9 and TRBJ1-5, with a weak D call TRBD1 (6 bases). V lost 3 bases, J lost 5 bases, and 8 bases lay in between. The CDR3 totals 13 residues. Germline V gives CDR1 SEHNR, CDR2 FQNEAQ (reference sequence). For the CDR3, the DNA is TGTGCCAGCAGCTTCAGGACAGATCAGCCCCAGCATTTT. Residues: CASSFRTDQPQHF.

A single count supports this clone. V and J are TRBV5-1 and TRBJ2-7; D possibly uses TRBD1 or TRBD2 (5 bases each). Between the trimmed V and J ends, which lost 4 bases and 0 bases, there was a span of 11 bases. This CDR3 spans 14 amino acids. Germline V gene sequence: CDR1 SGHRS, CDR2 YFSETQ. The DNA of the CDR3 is TGCGCCAGCAGCGGGGGACGCAGCTCCTACGAGCAGTACTTC. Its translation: CASSGGRSSYEQYF.

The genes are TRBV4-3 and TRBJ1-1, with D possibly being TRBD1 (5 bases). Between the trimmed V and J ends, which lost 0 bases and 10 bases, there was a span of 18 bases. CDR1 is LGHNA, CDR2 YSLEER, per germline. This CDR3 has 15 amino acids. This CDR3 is CASSQDWGTPVGAFF. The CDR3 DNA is TGCGCCAGCAGCCAAGATTGGGGGACGCCCGTTGGAGCTTTCTTT.